This TCR beta chain was recorded in a study of blood T cell repertoires in COVID-19. Produced via immunoSEQ multiplex PCR; TCRdb's table is partial and in-frame only. The sample lists about 120,000 clones; approximately 90% were seen once. After removal of 0 bases from V and 5 bases from J, the junction contained 7 bases not matched to a gene. CDR3 size: 17 residues. The germline CDR1 and CDR2 sequences are KGHDR and SFDVKD. V gene TRBV24-1 combines with J gene TRBJ2-1; 9 bases line up with TRBD2. Input material: peripheral blood. This receptor was identified in a man between 40 and 49 years old with acute or convalescent COVID-19. The CDR3 DNA reads TGTGCCACCAGTGATTTGCCGGGGGCTAGCGGGAACAATGAGCAGTTCTTC. It translates to CATSDLPGASGNNEQFF.